A selection of T cell receptor beta chains follows, all from one sample in a study of cytomegalovirus exposure and HLA in healthy donors. TCRdb's copy holds only in-frame clones and misses some; the assay was immunoSEQ multiplex PCR. The top ten clones hold about 1.8% of a sample with 150,000 to 200,000 clones, 81% of them seen once. Material: PBMCs. These receptors originate from a man aged 18 to 30 in good health and CMV-seronegative. CDR3s include the opening cysteine and the closing phenylalanine or tryptophan. Each record gives: clone size, V gene, D gene, J gene, CDR3 DNA, CDR3 protein. D genes are given only for firm matches. Clone size, where shown, is once, few, many, or a class for clones that have expanded.

>NA|TRBV11-2|TRBD2|TRBJ2-3
TGTGCCAGCAGCTTACTAGCGGGAGTCAGAGATACGCAGTATTTT
CASSLLAGVRDTQYF
>once|TRBV19|TRBD1|TRBJ2-2
TGTGCCAGTAGTACCTTGGACAGGGCATCCGGGGAGCTGTTTTTT
CASSTLDRASGELFF
>NA|TRBV2|NA|TRBJ1-1
TGTGCCAGCACCAGCGGGAGGAACACTGAAGCTTTCTTT
CASTSGRNTEAFF
>NA|TRBV7-9|TRBD1|TRBJ2-7
TGTTCCAGCAGCTTGGGGACAGTCTCCTACGAGCAGTACTTC
CSSSLGTVSYEQYF
>NA|TRBV5-1|TRBD2|TRBJ2-3
TGCGCCAGCAGCCCCACAGGACTAGCGGGGGTAGATACGCAGTATTTT
CASSPTGLAGVDTQYF
>NA|TRBV27|NA|TRBJ2-6
TGTGCCAGCAGTTTAGACAGCTCTGGGGCCAACGTCCTGACTTTC
CASSLDSSGANVLTF
>NA|TRBV7-3|TRBD2|TRBJ2-2
TGTGCCAGCAGCAGACGGGGACTAGTAGGAAGTAGGGGGGAGCTGTTTTTT
CASSRRGLVGSRGELFF
>NA|TRBV28|NA|TRBJ2-4
TGTGCCAGCAGTTTGGCCCCCCCAGCCAAAAACATTCAGTACTTC
CASSLAPPAKNIQYF
>NA|TRBV4-1|NA|TRBJ2-7
TGCGCCAGCAGCCCACAAGGGGAATCCTACGAGCAGTACTTC
CASSPQGESYEQYF
>NA|TRBV6-5|TRBD1|TRBJ1-5
TGTGCCAGCAGAACCGGGACAGGGATCAATCAGCCCCAGCATTTT
CASRTGTGINQPQHF
>NA|TRBV25-1|TRBD1|TRBJ1-1
TGTGCCAGCAGTGAAACAGGGGTCTCTGAAGCTTTCTTT
CASSETGVSEAFF
>NA|TRBV29-1|NA|TRBJ1-1
TGCAGCGTTCGGACGGGAACTGAAGCTTTCTTT
CSVRTGTEAFF
>NA|TRBV7-2|TRBD2|TRBJ2-7
TGTGCCAGCAGCGAGACTAGCGGGGACTCCTACGAGCAGTACTTC
CASSETSGDSYEQYF
>NA|TRBV5-1|NA|TRBJ1-1
TGCGCCAGCACCGACGGAACAGTAGCGGGGGGCACTGAAGCTTTCTTT
CASTDGTVAGGTEAFF
>NA|TRBV4-1|NA|TRBJ2-3
TGCGCCAGCAGCCGCGGCGGGACAGATACGCAGTATTTT
CASSRGGTDTQYF
>NA|TRBV9|TRBD1|TRBJ1-2
TGTGCCAGCAGCGTAGAGAGGGTTTACGGACAGGGGGCTGAGTTGTATGGCTACACCTTC
CASSVERVYGQGAELYGYTF
>NA|TRBV5-1|TRBD1|TRBJ1-2
TGCGCCAGCAGCTCCCGGACAGGGGGGGACTATGGCTACACCTTC
CASSSRTGGDYGYTF
>NA|TRBV19|NA|TRBJ1-2
TGTGCCAGTAGCCGACAGCGCTACTATGGCTACACCTTC
CASSRQRYYGYTF
>NA|TRBV14|NA|TRBJ2-7
TGTGCCAGCAGCCTTCAAGACAGGTCGTACGAGCAGTACTTC
CASSLQDRSYEQYF
>once|TRBV6-1|TRBD1|TRBJ2-2
TGTGCCAGCACCGGGACAGGGACCACCGGGGAGCTGTTTTTT
CASTGTGTTGELFF
>NA|TRBV4-1|TRBD2|TRBJ2-1
TGCGCCAGCAGCCAAGTTTCTAGCGGGAGAGACAATGAGCAGTTCTTC
CASSQVSSGRDNEQFF
>NA|TRBV19|TRBD2|TRBJ2-1
TGTGCCAGTAGTACTACTAGCGGGAGGAGGGCCTACAATGAGCAGTTCTTC
CASSTTSGRRAYNEQFF
>NA|TRBV6-5|NA|TRBJ1-6
TGTGCCAGCAGTTACGACAAATCGTCCCTCCACTTT
CASSYDKSSLHF